This entry describes one T cell receptor beta chain. The entry originates in a study of T cells of healthy individuals. Each CDR3 protein gets one entry after TCRdb re-called the 5' RACE reads with MiXCR. The sample holds about 53,000 distinct CDR3 sequences, 14% to 15% seen once. This CDR3 is built from 17 residues. V trimming: 5 bases; J trimming: 0 bases; junction bases outside the gene matches: 9. The V and J genes are TRBV12-3 or TRBV12-4 and TRBJ1-3; TRBD1 matches at 8 bases. The receptor was derived from a human donor in good health. This chain's CDR3 is CASSADRGGISGNTIYF. Here the CDR3 DNA reads TGTGCCAGCAGTGCCGACAGGGGCGGAATCTCTGGAAACACCATATATTTT.